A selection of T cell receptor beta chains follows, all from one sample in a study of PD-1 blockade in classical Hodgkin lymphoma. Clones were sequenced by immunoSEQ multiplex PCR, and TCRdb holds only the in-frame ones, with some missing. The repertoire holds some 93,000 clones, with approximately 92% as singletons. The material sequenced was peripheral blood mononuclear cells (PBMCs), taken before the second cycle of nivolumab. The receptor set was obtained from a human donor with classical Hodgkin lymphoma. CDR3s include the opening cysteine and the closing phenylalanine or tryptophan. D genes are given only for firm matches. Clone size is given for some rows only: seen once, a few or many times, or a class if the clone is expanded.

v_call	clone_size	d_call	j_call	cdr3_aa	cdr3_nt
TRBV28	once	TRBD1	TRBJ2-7	CASQARLGQGSDEQYF	TGTGCCAGCCAGGCCCGTTTGGGACAGGGATCAGACGAGCAGTACTTC
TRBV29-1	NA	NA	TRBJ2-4	CSVDSGVQAKNIQYF	TGCAGCGTTGATAGTGGGGTGCAGGCCAAAAACATTCAGTACTTC
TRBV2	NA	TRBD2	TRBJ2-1	CASTAGGLIYNEQFF	TGTGCCAGCACAGCGGGGGGGCTTATCTACAATGAGCAGTTCTTC
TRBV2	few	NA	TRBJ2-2	CASSDGSGVAGELFF	TGTGCCAGCAGTGACGGATCGGGAGTAGCCGGGGAGCTGTTTTTT
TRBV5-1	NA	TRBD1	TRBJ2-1	CASSLGGTGGLEQFF	TGCGCCAGCAGCTTGGGGGGGACAGGGGGGCTTGAGCAGTTCTTC
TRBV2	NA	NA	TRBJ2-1	CASSEWDFSSYNEQFF	TGTGCCAGCAGTGAATGGGACTTTAGCTCCTACAATGAGCAGTTCTTC
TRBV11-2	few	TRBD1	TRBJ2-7	CASSKTGGGYEQYF	TGTGCCAGCAGCAAGACAGGGGGCGGTTACGAGCAGTACTTC
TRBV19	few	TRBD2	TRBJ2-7	CASSISGVTYEQYF	TGTGCCAGTAGTATTAGCGGGGTGACCTACGAGCAGTACTTC
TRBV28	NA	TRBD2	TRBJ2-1	CASERGSSYNEQFF	TGTGCCAGCGAGCGGGGGAGCTCCTACAATGAGCAGTTCTTC
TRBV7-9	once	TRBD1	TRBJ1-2	CASSADRVGGYGYTF	TGTGCCAGCAGCGCCGACAGGGTAGGCGGCTATGGCTACACCTTC
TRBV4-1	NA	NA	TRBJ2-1	CASSPTNNEQFF	TGCGCCAGCAGCCCGACCAACAATGAGCAGTTCTTC
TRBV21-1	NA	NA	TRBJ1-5	CASSKGEQGGQPQHF	TGTGCCAGCAGCAAAGGGGAACAGGGAGGCCAGCCCCAGCATTTT
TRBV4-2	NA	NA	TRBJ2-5	CASSQGEIAGDQETQYF	TGTGCCAGCAGCCAAGGCGAAATAGCAGGGGACCAAGAGACCCAGTACTTC
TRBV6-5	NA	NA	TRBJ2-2	CASNRVAGELFF	TGTGCCAGCAATCGGGTGGCCGGGGAGCTGTTTTTT
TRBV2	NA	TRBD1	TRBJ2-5	CASSNQGARLEETQYF	TGTGCCAGCAGTAACCAGGGGGCCCGCCTCGAAGAGACCCAGTACTTC
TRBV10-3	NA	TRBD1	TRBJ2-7	CAISESLQGARNEQYF	TGTGCCATCAGTGAGTCTTTACAGGGGGCGCGGAACGAGCAGTACTTC
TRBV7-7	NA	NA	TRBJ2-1	CASSLRALAYNEQFF	TGTGCCAGCAGCTTAAGAGCTCTCGCCTACAATGAGCAGTTCTTC
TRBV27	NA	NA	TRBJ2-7	CASSRTLGAYEQYF	TGTGCCAGCAGCCGGACCTTGGGGGCCTACGAGCAGTACTTC
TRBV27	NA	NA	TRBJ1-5	CASSLWGRRDQPQHF	TGTGCCAGCAGTTTATGGGGGCGAAGGGACCAGCCCCAGCATTTT
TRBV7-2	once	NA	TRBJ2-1	CASSSLGDSGSKHNEQFF	TGTGCCAGCAGCTCTCTTGGGGACAGCGGGAGCAAGCACAATGAGCAGTTCTTC
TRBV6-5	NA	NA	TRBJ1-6	CASSYSFGGEGSPLHF	TGTGCCAGCAGTTACTCCTTTGGCGGTGAGGGTTCACCCCTCCACTTT
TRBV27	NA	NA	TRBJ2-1	CASSRPGFGSYNEQFF	TGTGCCAGCAGCCGACCAGGATTTGGTTCCTACAATGAGCAGTTCTTC
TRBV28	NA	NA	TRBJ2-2	CASSFSQEAGELFF	TGTGCCAGCAGTTTTTCACAGGAAGCCGGGGAGCTGTTTTTT
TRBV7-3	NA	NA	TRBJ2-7	CASMLEHRYRTDEQYF	TGTGCCAGCATGCTAGAGCACAGGTACCGTACGGACGAGCAGTACTTC
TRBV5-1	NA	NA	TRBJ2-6	CASSLPGTPSGANVLTF	TGCGCCAGCAGCTTGCCCGGGACACCCTCTGGGGCCAACGTCCTGACTTTC
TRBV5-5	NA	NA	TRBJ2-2	CASSRSRLANTGELFF	TGTGCCAGCAGCCGATCAAGACTGGCGAACACCGGGGAGCTGTTTTTT
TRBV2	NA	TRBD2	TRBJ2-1	CASLEGRGVDNEQFF	TGTGCCAGCCTAGAGGGGCGGGGGGTTGACAATGAGCAGTTCTTC
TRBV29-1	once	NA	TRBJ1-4	CSGTAANEKLFF	TGCAGCGGGACAGCGGCTAATGAAAAACTGTTTTTT
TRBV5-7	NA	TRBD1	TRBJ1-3	CASSRTGESSGNTIYF	TGTGCCAGCAGCCGGACAGGCGAGAGCTCTGGAAACACCATATATTTT
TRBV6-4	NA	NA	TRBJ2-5	CASSKEQGATQYF	TGTGCCAGCAGTAAAGAACAGGGAGCAACCCAGTACTTC
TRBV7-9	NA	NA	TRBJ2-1	CASSLFDSSYNEQFF	TGTGCCAGCAGCTTATTCGACAGTTCCTACAATGAGCAGTTCTTC
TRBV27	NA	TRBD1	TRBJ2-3	CASSWTGTSPGDTQYF	TGTGCCAGCAGTTGGACAGGGACATCCCCGGGGGATACGCAGTATTTT